Listed below are T cell receptor beta chains from one sample, sequenced in a study of T-cell reconstitution after alpha-beta-depleted transplantation in children. TCRdb re-analysed the PCR reads in MiXCR, keeping a single row per CDR3 protein. The table lists just under 550,000 distinct CDR3 sequences, 18% of them singletons, with about 3.1% in the top ten. The sequencing here drew on PBMCs from the stem cell graft donor, taken from the stem cell graft. The receptors stem from a human donor who donated a stem cell graft to a child with acute lymphoblastic leukemia. Each CDR3 is given with its conserved first and last residue.

V gene,J gene,CDR3 protein
TRBV4-1,TRBJ2-7,CASSQGDTSEVSYEQYF
TRBV6-1,TRBJ2-1,CASRTSGPQRGQFF
TRBV7-9,TRBJ1-3,CASRSGTSGNTIYF
TRBV5-1,TRBJ2-7,CASSGGLAGVHEQYF
TRBV14,TRBJ2-1,CASSQANFYNEQFF
TRBV20-1,TRBJ2-1,CSAPDLPTEQFF
TRBV5-7,TRBJ1-1,CASSLLRNTEAFF
TRBV5-1,TRBJ2-1,CASSLLPGLAGGNEQFF
TRBV12-3/TRBV12-4,TRBJ2-2,CASTLGTIITGELFF
TRBV3-1,TRBJ1-1,CASTPTGNTEAFF
TRBV20-1,TRBJ2-3,CSASGRAGTARDTQYF
TRBV7-9,TRBJ2-3,CASRGLVGDTQYF
TRBV13,TRBJ2-7,CAFCLGGAVKLTLTYEQYF
TRBV20-1,TRBJ2-1,CCARDRIAGAMNEQFF
TRBV20-1,TRBJ2-1,CSARELAPNNEQFF
TRBV5-5,TRBJ2-1,CASSSFPGTLTYNEQFF
TRBV29-1,TRBJ1-2,CSVGTGAGYTF
TRBV18,TRBJ2-7,CASSPLGGEQYF
TRBV28,TRBJ2-5,CASHSFQETQYF
TRBV12-3/TRBV12-4,TRBJ2-1,CASNRGNEQFF
TRBV24-1,TRBJ2-1,CATSEQGPPGADEQFF
TRBV29-1,TRBJ2-7,CSATLGTGSDEQYF
TRBV5-1,TRBJ2-5,CASSLGLAEEETQYF
TRBV27,TRBJ2-2,CASSLRTRGELFF
TRBV20-1,TRBJ2-3,CSARTRISQYF
TRBV12-3/TRBV12-4,TRBJ2-2,CASSSSNTGELFF
TRBV5-1,TRBJ2-7,CASSLWDRGDDAYEQYF
TRBV25-1,TRBJ2-7,CASSVTGGSDEQYF
TRBV14,TRBJ2-7,CASSHRLAGAYEQYF
TRBV18,TRBJ1-1,CASLQNRGRTEAFF
TRBV15,TRBJ2-1,CATSVGTGGNEQFF
TRBV18,TRBJ1-1,CASSLDRRAFF
TRBV27,TRBJ2-7,CASSLSDGTYEQCF
TRBV7-2,TRBJ1-5,CASSLFQDQPQHF
TRBV5-1,TRBJ2-5,CASSLRTSGTETQYF
TRBV5-4,TRBJ1-4,CASSTQTGGKEKLFF
TRBV28,TRBJ2-7,CASSSQPLREQYF
TRBV7-9,TRBJ1-2,CASSLAVGDSLYGYTF
TRBV4-1,TRBJ2-7,CASSHPSRGLGYEQYF
TRBV29-1,TRBJ1-2,CSVEGGAWTTNYGYTF
TRBV5-1,TRBJ2-3,CASTWDFSTDTQYF
TRBV13,TRBJ2-2,CASSLYVSGSKVPGELFF
TRBV7-9,TRBJ1-1,CASSLSERAEGTEAFF
TRBV12-3/TRBV12-4,TRBJ1-5,CASSLSGTVSNQPQHF
TRBV27,TRBJ2-7,CASLHLYEQYF